Following are 30 T cell receptor beta chains from one sample sequenced in a study of T cell repertoires in cytomegalovirus infection (dated by TCRdb to about 2019). These receptors lack a known antigen. This sample was sequenced with an Illumina HiSeq 1500. TCRdb took the public reads, trimmed them with fastp at Q25, ran MiXCR for clone calling and kept in-frame beta chains. Rows matching on CDR3 protein sequence are summarized as one entry with the most common DNA and genes. The sample yields about half a million distinct CDR3 sequences; 30% to 40% were counted once. About 17% of the sample is taken by the ten largest. Explained via the paper, the treatment or condition label denotes: in vitro stimulation with specific CMV peptide epitopes to enrich CMV-specific T cells. Sequencing was performed on cultured PBMCs, taken from culture after CMV antigen stimulation. These TCRs come from a human donor in good health (CMV status not recorded). Some clones in this sample may be carry-over from other donors' samples.

V and J are TRBV6-2 or TRBV6-3 and TRBJ2-7, with D possibly being TRBD2 (6 bases). Germline V CDR1 and CDR2: MNHEY, SVGEGT. CDR3 length equals 12 residues. Trimming removed 2 bases at V and 8 bases at J, with 10 bases between. The CDR3 loop reads CASSYGTGKQYV. CDR3 nucleotides: TGTGCCAGCAGTTACGGGACTGGCAAGCAGTACGTC.

The sample holds a few counts of this clonotype. V usage is TRBV7-2 and J usage is TRBJ2-5, with 7 bases fitting TRBD2. The CDR3 contains 13 residues. CDR1 and CDR2 from the germline V gene are SGHTA and FQGNSA. Losses at the gene ends were 8 bases for V and 1 base for J; bases not matched to a gene: 4. CDR3 protein: CASAIAGQETQYF. Here the CDR3 DNA reads TGTGCCAGCGCTATAGCGGGCCAAGAGACCCAGTACTTC.

A few counts support this clonotype. The gene calls are TRBV7-2 and TRBJ2-5; D is undetermined. Between the trimmed V and J ends, which lost 3 bases and 7 bases, there was a span of 12 bases. Germline lookup yields CDR1 SGHTA and CDR2 FQGNSA. CDR3 size: 13 residues. CDR3 sequence reads: CASSFDPTGTQYF. The CDR3 bases are TGTGCCAGCAGCTTTGACCCGACCGGGACCCAGTACTTC.

This clonotype has more than one count but fewer than ten. The rearrangement links TRBV7-9 to TRBJ1-6; 9 bases are a match to TRBD1. Trimming cost V 5 bases and J 6 bases; bases outside gene matches: 5. This CDR3 has 15 amino acids. The V gene's germline CDR1 is SEHNR and CDR2 FQNEAQ (reference sequence). The CDR3 is CASSDRGSGNSPLHF. CDR3 bases: TGTGCCAGCAGCGACAGGGGGTCTGGTAATTCACCCCTCCACTTT.

CDR3 bases: TGTGCCAGCAGCTTAATAGGGTCCTACAATGAGCAGTTCTTC. Encoded protein: CASSLIGSYNEQFF. The chain couples TRBV5-4 to TRBJ2-1; D unresolved. The CDR3 contains 14 residues. Germline values: CDR1 SGHNT, CDR2 YYREEE (reference sequence). Trimming shortened V by 2 bases and J by 1 base, and 7 bases separated the two germline ends.

The chain carries TRBV4-3 and TRBJ2-1; maybe TRBD2 (6 bases). The CDR3 runs to 15 residues. Trimming took 2 bases from V and 9 from J, leaving 17 bases between them. Germline assignment: CDR1 LGHNA and CDR2 YSLEER. The CDR3 coding sequence is TGCGCCAGCAGCCAATCCCCTAGCGAGACGGGTGAGCAGTTCTTC. It translates to CASSQSPSETGEQFF.

In this sample, this clonotype turned up a few times. V usage is TRBV7-2 and J usage is TRBJ2-3; the D is unclear. CDR1 and CDR2 from the germline V gene are SGHTA and FQGNSA. V lost 3 bases and J lost 4, with 11 bases in between. This CDR3 has 14 residues. The CDR3 nucleotides are TGTGCCAGCAGCTTGGCCACTTCCTCAGATACGCAGTATTTT. This codes for CASSLATSSDTQYF.

This chain joins TRBV19 and TRBJ2-2; 7 positions agree with TRBD2. The CDR3 has 13 residues. CDR1 is LNHDA, CDR2 SQIVND, per germline (reference sequence). V lost 11 bases to trimming and J lost 4 bases; unmatched junction nucleotides: 7. CDR3 nucleotides: TGTGCCGGTTCACGCGGGGGCACCGGGGAGCTGTTTTTT. As protein: CAGSRGGTGELFF. Complete variable domain (other parts from reference TRBV19 and TRBJ2-2): DGGITQSPKYLFRKEGQNVTLSCEQNLNHDAMYWYRQDPGQGLRLIYYSQIVNDFQKGDIAEGYSVSREKKESFPLTVTSAQKNPTAFYLCAGSRGGTGELFFGEGSRLTVL.

The V gene is TRBV10-3, the J gene TRBJ1-6, with a tentative D call TRBD1 (5 bases). Germline V gives CDR1 ENHRY, CDR2 SYGVKD. The CDR3 is 14 amino acids. V was pared by 4 bases and J by 8 bases, with 12 bases between. This chain's CDR3 is CAISVRGEDSPLHF. The CDR3 nucleotides read TGTGCCATCAGTGTAAGGGGCGAAGATTCACCCCTCCACTTT.

The sample holds many counts of this clonotype. The chain employs TRBV6-1 and TRBJ2-1; tentative D call: TRBD2 (6 bases). The ends were cut back, 5 bases at V and 0 bases at J, with 14 bases in the middle. CDR1 is MNHNS and CDR2 is SASEGT in the germline V gene. CDR3 size: 16 residues. In DNA, the CDR3 is TGTGCCAGCAGTAGCGGGCCACCGAGCTCCTACAATGAGCAGTTCTTC. Translated, it gives CASSSGPPSSYNEQFF.

This clonotype was seen a handful of times. V and J are TRBV20-1 and TRBJ2-1, with D perhaps matching TRBD1 (5 bases). Trimming removed 0 bases at V and 10 bases at J, with 16 bases between. The length of the CDR3 is 14 residues. Germline V gives CDR1 DFQATT, CDR2 SNEGSKA (reference sequence). Written as DNA, the CDR3 is TGCAGTGCTAGAGATCCCGCTGGGGCAGGAGAGCAGTTCTTC. Translated: CSARDPAGAGEQFF.

This clonotype was seen a few times. V gene TRBV7-9 combines with J gene TRBJ2-7; D is unclear. V was trimmed by 6 bases and J by 2 bases, leaving 17 bases between them. The CDR3 totals 15 residues. Per germline, CDR1 SEHNR and CDR2 FQNEAQ (reference sequence). This chain's CDR3 is CASRPPDPIPYEQYF. CDR3 coding DNA: TGTGCCAGCAGACCGCCCGATCCGATACCCTACGAGCAGTACTTC.

The chain has TRBV6-1 and TRBJ1-5; possibly TRBD1 for D (5 bases). The CDR3 extends over 15 amino acids. Trimming took off 1 base at V and 6 bases at J, with 13 bases between the two ends. In germline, CDR1 is MNHNS, CDR2 SASEGT. CDR3 protein: CASSEVGGKGQPQHF. DNA of the CDR3: TGTGCCAGCAGTGAAGTGGGGGGGAAGGGTCAGCCCCAGCATTTT.

This chain links TRBV27 with TRBJ2-2, with D possibly matching TRBD2 (7 bases). Trimming stripped 7 bases from V and 4 bases from J, with 19 bases between. This CDR3 is built from 16 residues. Germline V CDR1 and CDR2: MNHEY, SMNVEV (reference sequence). The CDR3 nucleotides are TGTGCCAGCACCGTTGGGGGGGGGGCAGTCACCGGGGAGCTGTTTTTT. This encodes CASTVGGGAVTGELFF.

This clonotype was counted only a few times. The rearrangement uses TRBV7-2 and TRBJ1-6; 7 nucleotides match TRBD1. The CDR3 runs 15 residues. The junction had 12 bases not matched to a gene; V was cut back by 6 bases and J by 10 bases. Germline-derived CDR1 and CDR2 are SGHTA and FQGNSA. CDR3 nucleotide sequence: TGTGCCAGCAGTTTTCGGACAGGCCAGGGGTCACCCCTCCACTTT. Translated: CASSFRTGQGSPLHF.

The chain carries TRBV5-4 and TRBJ2-2; D remains unclear. Germline V gene data show CDR1 as SGHNT and CDR2 as YYREEE (reference sequence). This CDR3 spans 12 amino acids. Trimming pared 3 bases from V and 6 bases from J, leaving 6 bases between. CDR3 in amino acids: CASSYAAGELFF. The CDR3 bases are TGTGCCAGCAGCTATGCCGCCGGGGAGCTGTTTTTT. Filled out from reference TRBV5-4 and TRBJ2-2, the complete variable domain reads ETGVTQSPTHLIKTRGQQVTLRCSSQSGHNTVSWYQQALGQGPQFIFQYYREEENGRGNFPPRFSGLQFPNYSSELNVNALELDDSALYLCASSYAAGELFFGEGSRLTVL.

V usage is TRBV19 and J usage is TRBJ2-7; D might be TRBD2 (5 bases). This CDR3 comprises 12 residues. Germline CDR1 is LNHDA and CDR2 is SQIVND (reference sequence). Trimming stripped 8 bases from V and 5 bases from J, with 13 bases between. The CDR3 sequence is CASRGSNNEQYV. CDR3 bases: TGTGCCAGTCGAGGGAGCAATAACGAGCAGTACGTC.

This sequence joins TRBV6-6 and TRBJ1-5, with unresolved D. The ends were cut back, 0 bases at V and 1 base at J, with 10 bases in the middle. The CDR3 has 16 amino acids. Germline V gene sequence: CDR1 MNHNY, CDR2 SVGAGI (reference sequence). DNA for the CDR3: TGTGCCAGCAGTTACTCGCCCGGGGTCAGCAATCAGCCCCAGCATTTT. Encoded protein: CASSYSPGVSNQPQHF.

There are a few counts of this clonotype. The gene calls are TRBV28 and TRBJ2-2; 7 bases are shared with TRBD2. There are 18 residues in the CDR3. Germline V gene data show CDR1 as MDHEN and CDR2 as SYDVKM. J lost 4 bases, V lost 3 bases, and 14 bases had no gene match. The DNA for the CDR3 is TGTGCCAGCAGTTTGCTACCCCCCGCTAGCGGACCCACCGGGGAGCTGTTTTTT. This sequence encodes CASSLLPPASGPTGELFF.

The rearrangement links TRBV19 to TRBJ2-3; 7 positions match TRBD2. The CDR3 contains 21 residues. The germline V gene has CDR1 LNHDA and CDR2 SQIVND (reference sequence). V trimming: 1 base; J trimming: 5 bases; junction bases outside the gene matches: 24. CDR3 nucleotides: TGTGCCAGTAGTATAGGAGAGATAGCTAGCCTCCGGAGCTCTAGCGGAGATACGCAGTATTTT. Protein product: CASSIGEIASLRSSSGDTQYF.

The chain uses TRBV25-1 and TRBJ2-7; D is uncertain. The length of the CDR3 is 13 residues. Germline V gene data show CDR1 as MGHDK and CDR2 as SYGVNS. V lost 3 bases and J lost 2, with 8 bases in between. CDR3 DNA sequence: TGTGCCAGCAGTGAGGTGGGGACCTACGAGCAGTACTTC. Protein sequence: CASSEVGTYEQYF.

This clonotype was observed a few times. The chain couples TRBV27 to TRBJ2-3; no reliable D call. CDR1 MNHEY and CDR2 SMNVEV come from the germline V gene (reference sequence). With 4 bases removed from V and 3 bases from J, the gap between germline ends came to 17 bases. The CDR3 has 16 amino acids. The CDR3 region has the DNA TGTGCCAGCAGTTCCGTCAACCCCTTGGGTACAGATACGCAGTATTTT. Its protein is CASSSVNPLGTDTQYF.

The chain is built from TRBV5-4 and TRBJ2-5; the D gene could be TRBD1 or TRBD2 (5 bases each). With 0 bases removed from V and 1 base from J, the gap between germline ends came to 10 bases. Germline CDR1 is SGHNT and CDR2 is YYREEE (reference sequence). The CDR3 is 15 residues long. For the CDR3, the DNA is TGTGCCAGCAGCTTGGGGGCAGGGAGCCAAGAGACCCAGTACTTC. It codes for CASSLGAGSQETQYF.

The rearrangement joins TRBV28 to TRBJ1-4; 7 positions agree with TRBD1. CDR1 and CDR2 from the germline V gene are MDHEN and SYDVKM. This CDR3 spans 14 amino acids. With 3 bases clipped from V and 7 bases from J, the junction kept 5 bases outside the gene matches. This chain's CDR3 is CASSFVQGFEKLFF. The CDR3 DNA follows: TGTGCCAGCAGTTTTGTACAGGGGTTTGAAAAACTGTTTTTT.

A few counts support this clonotype. Written as DNA, the CDR3 is TGTGCCAGCGCGGCGCCCGGGCCTGATGAGCAGTTCTTC. Protein product: CASAAPGPDEQFF. V is TRBV12-3 or TRBV12-4 and J is TRBJ2-1; D is ambiguous. CDR3 length equals 13 residues. V was shortened by 8 bases and J by 8 bases, with 16 bases between the two germline ends.

This clonotype was observed a handful of times. V and J are TRBV19 and TRBJ2-4; perhaps TRBD2 as D (6 bases). CDR3 length: 16 amino acids. Germline V CDR1 and CDR2: LNHDA, SQIVND (reference sequence). V was pared by 7 bases and J by 0 bases, with 16 bases between. CDR3 in DNA: TGTGCCAGTACCGGAGGGCTGGGCCTAGCCAAAAACATTCAGTACTTC. It codes for CASTGGLGLAKNIQYF.

This chain links TRBV7-8 with TRBJ2-2; TRBD2 matches at 11 bases. Germline CDR1 is SGHVS and CDR2 is FQNEAQ. This CDR3 contains 18 residues. With 5 bases clipped from V and 0 bases from J, the junction kept 8 bases outside the gene matches. The CDR3 here is CASSTTTSGGANTGELFF. The DNA of the CDR3 is TGTGCCAGCAGCACTACCACTAGCGGGGGTGCGAACACCGGGGAGCTGTTTTTT.

This chain links TRBV5-6 with TRBJ2-3; 7 bases are shared with TRBD2. This CDR3 is 13 amino acids long. Germline V gives CDR1 SGHDT, CDR2 YYEEEE. V dropped 4 bases and J dropped 4; count of bases not matched to a gene: 3. The CDR3 DNA sequence: TGTGCCAGCAGCCGCGGGAGTTCAGATACGCAGTATTTT. Amino acid sequence: CASSRGSSDTQYF. The variable domain in full, with the rest retrieved from reference TRBV5-6 and TRBJ2-3, is DAGVTQSPTHLIKTRGQQVTLRCSPKSGHDTVSWYQQALGQGPQFIFQYYEEEERQRGNFPDRFSGHQFPNYSSELNVNALLLGDSALYLCASSRGSSDTQYFGPGTRLTVL.

To note about this clonotype: One junction end disagrees with the germline gene, perhaps due to a read error. The V call is TRBV28, the J call TRBJ1-5; 8 positions match TRBD1. The V gene's germline CDR1 is MDHEN and CDR2 SYDVKM. The CDR3 has 15 amino acids. CDR3 protein: CARSLGQGYRQPQHF. The CDR3 DNA sequence: TGTGCCCGCAGTCTCGGACAGGGATATCGTCAGCCCCAGCATTTT. Looking up the rest from reference TRBV28 and TRBJ1-5 gives the full variable domain: DVKVTQSSRYLVKRTGEKVFLECVQDMDHENMFWYRQDPGLGLRLIYFSYDVKMKEKGDIPEGYSVSREKKERFSLILESASTNQTSMYLCARSLGQGYRQPQHFGDGTRLSIL.

The sample holds a few counts of this clonotype. This rearrangement joins TRBV6-6 to TRBJ2-7; TRBD2 is a possible D gene (5 bases). In germline, CDR1 is MNHNY, CDR2 SVGAGI (reference sequence). V shed 6 bases and J shed 2 bases, with 20 bases lying between them. The CDR3 runs 16 residues. CDR3 region: CASSYDMGSGPYEQYV. The CDR3 coding sequence is TGTGCCAGCAGCTACGATATGGGCAGCGGCCCCTACGAGCAGTACGTC.